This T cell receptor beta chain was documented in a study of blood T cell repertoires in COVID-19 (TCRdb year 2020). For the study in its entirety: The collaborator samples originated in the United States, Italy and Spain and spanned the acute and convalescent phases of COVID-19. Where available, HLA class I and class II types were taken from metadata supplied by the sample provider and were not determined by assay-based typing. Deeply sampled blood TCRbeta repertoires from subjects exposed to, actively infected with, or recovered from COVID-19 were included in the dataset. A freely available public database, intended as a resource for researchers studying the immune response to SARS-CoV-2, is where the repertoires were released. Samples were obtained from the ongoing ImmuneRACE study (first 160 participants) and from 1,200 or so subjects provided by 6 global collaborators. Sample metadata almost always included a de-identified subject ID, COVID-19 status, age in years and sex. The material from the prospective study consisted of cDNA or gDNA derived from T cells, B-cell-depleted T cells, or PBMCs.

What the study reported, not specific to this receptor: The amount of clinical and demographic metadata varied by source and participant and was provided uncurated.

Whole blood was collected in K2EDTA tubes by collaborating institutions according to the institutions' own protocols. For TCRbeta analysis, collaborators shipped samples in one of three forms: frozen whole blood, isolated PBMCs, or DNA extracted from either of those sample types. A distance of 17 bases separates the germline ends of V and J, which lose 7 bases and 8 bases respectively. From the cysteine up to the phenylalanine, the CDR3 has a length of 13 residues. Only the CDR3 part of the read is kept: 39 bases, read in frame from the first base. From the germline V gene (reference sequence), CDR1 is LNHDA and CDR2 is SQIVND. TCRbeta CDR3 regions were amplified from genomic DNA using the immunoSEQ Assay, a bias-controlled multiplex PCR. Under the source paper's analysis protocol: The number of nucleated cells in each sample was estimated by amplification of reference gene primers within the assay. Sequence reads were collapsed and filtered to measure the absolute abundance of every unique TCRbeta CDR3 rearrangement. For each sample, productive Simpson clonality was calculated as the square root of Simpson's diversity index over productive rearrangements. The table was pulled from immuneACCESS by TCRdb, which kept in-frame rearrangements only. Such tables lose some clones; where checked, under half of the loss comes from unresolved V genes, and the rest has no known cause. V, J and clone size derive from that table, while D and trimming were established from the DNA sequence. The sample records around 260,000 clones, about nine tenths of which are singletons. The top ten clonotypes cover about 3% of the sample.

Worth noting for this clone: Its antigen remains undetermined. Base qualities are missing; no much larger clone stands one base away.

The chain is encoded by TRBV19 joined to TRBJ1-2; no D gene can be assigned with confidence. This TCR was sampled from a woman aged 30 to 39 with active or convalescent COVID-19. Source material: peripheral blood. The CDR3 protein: CASKVSPGRGYTF. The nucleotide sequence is TGTGCCAGTAAGGTGAGCCCGGGTCGGGGCTACACCTTC.